Presented here are 11 T cell receptor beta chains from one specimen sequenced in a study of shared clonotypes between healthy human individuals. Repertoires were generated with immunoSEQ multiplex PCR, while TCRdb's copy carries only in-frame clones and drops some. The table shows approximately 2,300,000 clones, with roughly 90% occurring only once. The sample was naive CD4+ T cells from PBMCs. Indicated subset: CD45RA+ positively selected. These receptors were obtained from a man younger than 35 in good health. Some clones in this sample may be carry-over from other donors' samples.

This clone was recorded once. The chain employs TRBV2 and TRBJ2-1; 16 nucleotides agree with TRBD2. CDR1 SNHLY and CDR2 FYNNEI come from the germline V gene. The V and J ends lost 5 bases and 1 base, in that order; junction bases with no gene match: 8. The length of the CDR3 is 19 residues. The CDR3, as DNA: TGTGCCAGCAGTAGGGGACTAGCGGGAGGGCCTGATTCCTACAATGAGCAGTTCTTC. Translation: CASSRGLAGGPDSYNEQFF.

The gene calls are TRBV2 and TRBJ2-5, with 7 bases aligning to TRBD1. The V gene's germline CDR1 is SNHLY and CDR2 FYNNEI. The CDR3 is 13 amino acids. V lost 8 bases, J lost 9 bases, and 12 bases stayed unmatched. The CDR3 DNA reads as TGTGCCAGCCATAACAGGGGCATCCCGGCCCAGTACTTC. Amino acid sequence: CASHNRGIPAQYF.

The gene calls are TRBV6-5 and TRBJ2-5; TRBD2 aligns across 8 bases. The J call may be in error: the DNA end matches TRBJ2-7 better. Per germline, CDR1 MNHEY and CDR2 SVGAGI. This CDR3 region has 15 residues. CDR3 amino acids: CASTFKAGAPYEQYF. CDR3 bases: TGTGCCAGCACTTTTAAAGCGGGAGCACCGTACGAGCAGTACTTC.

J is TRBJ2-5 and V is TRBV28, with a possible D match to TRBD2 (6 bases). This CDR3 is built from 16 residues. The V and J ends lost 6 bases and 5 bases respectively, with 22 bases between them. CDR1 and CDR2 from the germline V gene are MDHEN and SYDVKM. The CDR3 is CASSFGGGRGRETQYF. DNA for the CDR3: TGTGCCAGCAGCTTCGGGGGAGGACGGGGTCGGGAGACCCAGTACTTC.

This clone has only a few counts. Other nucleotide sequences in the sample specify the same CDR3. The rearrangement links TRBV7-9 to TRBJ1-1, with TRBD1 matching 9 bases. The CDR3 runs 15 residues. The germline V gene encodes CDR1 SEHNR and CDR2 FQNEAQ (reference sequence). The ends lost 5 bases at V and 2 bases at J; junction bases unmatched: 6. The CDR3 reads CASSPGTGRNTEAFF. DNA of the CDR3: TGTGCCAGCAGCCCAGGGACAGGGCGCAACACTGAAGCTTTCTTT.

The chain uses TRBV18 and TRBJ2-1, with 12 bases identical to TRBD2. The CDR3 length is 19 residues. The germline V gene has CDR1 KGHSH and CDR2 LQKENI. J lost 1 base, V lost 1 base, and 8 bases had no gene match. CDR3 amino acids: CASSPLPTSGRGSYNEQFF. CDR3 DNA sequence: TGTGCCAGCTCACCACTCCCGACTAGCGGGAGAGGGTCCTACAATGAGCAGTTCTTC.

V is TRBV5-1 and J is TRBJ2-7, with TRBD2 matching 12 bases. Germline V gives CDR1 SGHRS, CDR2 YFSETQ. V trimming: 4 bases; J trimming: 7 bases; junction bases outside the gene matches: 9. CDR3 length: 15 residues. The CDR3 loop is CASSRLAGGADEQYF. CDR3 coding DNA: TGCGCCAGCAGCCGCCTAGCGGGAGGGGCGGATGAGCAGTACTTC.

The chain joins TRBV5-1 to TRBJ2-2; possibly TRBD1 for D (6 bases). The CDR3 length is 14 residues. Germline CDR1 is SGHRS and CDR2 is YFSETQ. V gave up 4 bases and J gave up 3 bases, with 10 bases separating them. This CDR3 is CASSPQGHTGELFF. The CDR3 region has the DNA TGCGCCAGCAGCCCACAGGGTCACACCGGGGAGCTGTTTTTT.

This clone was seen more than once but under ten times. This rearrangement joins TRBV19 to TRBJ2-2, with D perhaps TRBD1 or TRBD2 (5 bases each). Germline CDR1 reads LNHDA; CDR2 reads SQIVND (reference sequence). This CDR3 has 14 residues. V was pared by 5 bases and J by 2 bases, with 9 bases between. CDR3 DNA sequence: TGTGCCAGTAGTGTGGGACCTAACACCGGGGAGCTGTTTTTT. The encoded protein is CASSVGPNTGELFF.

V is TRBV7-2 and J is TRBJ2-2; no definite D call. CDR1 SGHTA and CDR2 FQGNSA come from the germline V gene. CDR3 size: 16 residues. V shed 5 bases and J shed 6 bases, with 19 bases lying between them. The CDR3 DNA reads as TGTGCCAGCAGCCGACGGGCCCCTGCTGAATCCGGGGAGCTGTTTTTT. Encoded protein: CASSRRAPAESGELFF. Looking up the rest from reference TRBV7-2 and TRBJ2-2 gives the full variable domain: GAGVSQSPSNKVTEKGKDVELRCDPISGHTALYWYRQSLGQGLEFLIYFQGNSAPDKSGLPSDRFSAERTGGSVSTLTIQRTQQEDSAVYLCASSRRAPAESGELFFGEGSRLTVL.

This chain links TRBV7-2 with TRBJ2-7; no reliable D call. This CDR3 is 13 amino acids long. Looked up from germline, CDR1 is SGHTA and CDR2 is FQGNSA. With 1 base removed from V and 7 bases from J, the gap between germline ends came to 11 bases. This chain's CDR3 is CASSLEASWEQYF. The CDR3 DNA sequence: TGTGCCAGCAGCTTAGAGGCCTCTTGGGAGCAGTACTTC.